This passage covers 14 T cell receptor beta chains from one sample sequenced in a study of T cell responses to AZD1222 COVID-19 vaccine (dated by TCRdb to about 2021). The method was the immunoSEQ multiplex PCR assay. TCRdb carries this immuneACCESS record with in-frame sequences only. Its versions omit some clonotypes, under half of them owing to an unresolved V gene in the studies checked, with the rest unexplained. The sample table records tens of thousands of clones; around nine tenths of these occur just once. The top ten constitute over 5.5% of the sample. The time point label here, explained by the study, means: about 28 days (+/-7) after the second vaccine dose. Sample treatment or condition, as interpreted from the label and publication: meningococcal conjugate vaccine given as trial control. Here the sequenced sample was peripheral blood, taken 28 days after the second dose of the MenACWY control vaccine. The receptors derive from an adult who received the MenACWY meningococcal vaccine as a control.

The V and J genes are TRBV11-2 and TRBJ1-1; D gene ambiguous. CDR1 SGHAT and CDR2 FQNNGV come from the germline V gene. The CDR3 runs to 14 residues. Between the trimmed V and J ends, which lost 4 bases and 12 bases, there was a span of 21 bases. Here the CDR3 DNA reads TGTGCCAGCAGCTCCCCAAGTTTGTCCGGGAGGACTTTCTTT. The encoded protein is CASSSPSLSGRTFF. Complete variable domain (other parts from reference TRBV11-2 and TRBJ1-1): EAGVAQSPRYKIIEKRQSVAFWCNPISGHATLYWYQQILGQGPKLLIQFQNNGVVDDSQLPKDRFSAERLKGVDSTLKIQPAKLEDSAVYLCASSSPSLSGRTFFGQGTRLTVV.

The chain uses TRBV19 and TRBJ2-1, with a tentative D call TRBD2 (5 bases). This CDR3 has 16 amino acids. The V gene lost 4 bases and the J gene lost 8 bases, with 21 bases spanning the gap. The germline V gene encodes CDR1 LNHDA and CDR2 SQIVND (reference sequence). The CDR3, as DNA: TGTGCCAGTAGTACGCCCCTTCCCGGGATCGTGTATGAGCAGTTCTTC. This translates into CASSTPLPGIVYEQFF.

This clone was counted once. The CDR3 region is CASSEQEGANSPLHF. The CDR3 region has the DNA TGTGCCAGCAGTGAGCAGGAGGGAGCTAATTCACCCCTCCACTTT. The V call is TRBV6-1, the J call TRBJ1-6; D is ambiguous. CDR1 is MNHNS, CDR2 SASEGT, per germline. The V end lost 3 bases, the J end lost 6 bases, and 12 bases lay between the germline ends. The CDR3 is 15 residues long.

The CDR3 loop is CASSPDRSNQPQHF. The DNA of the CDR3 is TGCGCCAGCAGCCCCGACCGTAGCAATCAGCCCCAGCATTTT. This rearrangement joins TRBV5-1 to TRBJ1-5; no clear D. Trimming removed 4 bases at V and 0 bases at J, with 8 bases between. Germline values: CDR1 SGHRS, CDR2 YFSETQ. The CDR3 sequence is 14 residues long.

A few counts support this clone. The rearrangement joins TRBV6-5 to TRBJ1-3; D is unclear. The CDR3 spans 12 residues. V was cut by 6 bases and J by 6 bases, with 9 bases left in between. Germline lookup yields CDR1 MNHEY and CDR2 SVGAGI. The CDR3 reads CASSFLVNTIYF. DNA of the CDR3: TGTGCCAGCAGCTTCCTTGTAAACACCATATATTTT.

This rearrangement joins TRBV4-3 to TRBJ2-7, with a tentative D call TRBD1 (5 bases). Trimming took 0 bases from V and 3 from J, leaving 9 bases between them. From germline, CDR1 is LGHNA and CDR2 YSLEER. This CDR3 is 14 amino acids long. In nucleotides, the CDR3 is TGCGCCAGCAGCCAAGACAGGGTGGGCTACGAGCAGTACTTC. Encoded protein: CASSQDRVGYEQYF.

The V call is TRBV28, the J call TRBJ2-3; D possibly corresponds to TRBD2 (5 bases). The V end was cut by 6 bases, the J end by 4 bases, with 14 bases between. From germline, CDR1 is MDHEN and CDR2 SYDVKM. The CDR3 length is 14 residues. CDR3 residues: CASSRTGKADTQYF. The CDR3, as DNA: TGTGCCAGCAGCAGAACGGGGAAGGCAGATACGCAGTATTTT. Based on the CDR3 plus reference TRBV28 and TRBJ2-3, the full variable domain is DVKVTQSSRYLVKRTGEKVFLECVQDMDHENMFWYRQDPGLGLRLIYFSYDVKMKEKGDIPEGYSVSREKKERFSLILESASTNQTSMYLCASSRTGKADTQYFGPGTRLTVL.

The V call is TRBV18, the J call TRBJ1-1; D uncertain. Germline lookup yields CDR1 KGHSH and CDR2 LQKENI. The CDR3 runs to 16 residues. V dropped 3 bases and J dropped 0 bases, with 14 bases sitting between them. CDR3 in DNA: TGTGCCAGCTCACCTCCACGCGGCAGGATGAACACTGAAGCTTTCTTT. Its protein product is CASSPPRGRMNTEAFF.

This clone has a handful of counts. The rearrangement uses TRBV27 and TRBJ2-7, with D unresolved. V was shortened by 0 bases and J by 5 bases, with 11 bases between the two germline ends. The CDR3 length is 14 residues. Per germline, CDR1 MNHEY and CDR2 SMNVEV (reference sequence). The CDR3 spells CASSLSPSRNEQYF. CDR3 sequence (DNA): TGTGCCAGCAGTTTATCACCGAGTAGGAACGAGCAGTACTTC.

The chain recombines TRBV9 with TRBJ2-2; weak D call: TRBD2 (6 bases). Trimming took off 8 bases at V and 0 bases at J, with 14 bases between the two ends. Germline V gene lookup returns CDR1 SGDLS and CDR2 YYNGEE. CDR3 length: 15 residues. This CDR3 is CASGTGDSNTGELFF. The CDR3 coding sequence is TGTGCCAGTGGTACTGGGGACTCGAACACCGGGGAGCTGTTTTTT.

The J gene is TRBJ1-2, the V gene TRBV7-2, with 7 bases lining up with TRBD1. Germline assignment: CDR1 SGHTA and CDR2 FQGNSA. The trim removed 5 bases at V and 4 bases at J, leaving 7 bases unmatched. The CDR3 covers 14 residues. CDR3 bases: TGTGCCAGCAGCCCTGGGACAGAAGCCTATGGCTACACCTTC. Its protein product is CASSPGTEAYGYTF.

Here the CDR3 DNA reads TGTGCCAGCAGCCAAGAATCCATAGCGGGGATAGACACCGGGGAGCTGTTTTTT. Encoded protein: CASSQESIAGIDTGELFF. J is TRBJ2-2 and V is TRBV4-2; the match to TRBD2 covers 8 bases. The CDR3 covers 18 residues. J lost 3 bases, V lost 0 bases, and 9 bases had no gene match. Germline V gives CDR1 LGHNA, CDR2 YNFKEQ.

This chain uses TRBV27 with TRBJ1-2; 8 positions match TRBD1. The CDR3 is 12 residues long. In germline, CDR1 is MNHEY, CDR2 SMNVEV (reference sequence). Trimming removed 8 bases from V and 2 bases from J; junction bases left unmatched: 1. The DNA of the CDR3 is TGTGCCAGCCGACAGGGGAACTATGGCTACACCTTC. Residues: CASRQGNYGYTF.

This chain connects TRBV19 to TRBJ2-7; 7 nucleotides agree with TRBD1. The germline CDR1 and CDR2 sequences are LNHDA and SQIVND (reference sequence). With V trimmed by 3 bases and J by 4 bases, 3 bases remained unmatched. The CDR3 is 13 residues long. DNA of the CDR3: TGTGCCAGTAGTATGCCAGGGGGTTACGAGCAGTACTTC. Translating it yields CASSMPGGYEQYF.